These 25 T cell receptor beta chains were all obtained from the same sample, sequenced in a study of OX40 agonist ivuxolimab in advanced cancers. Library generation was performed with the immunoSEQ multiplex PCR assay. Here the immuneACCESS table is served through TCRdb, limited to in-frame sequences with V and J called. Missing clones are a known gap in these copies; in checked studies unresolved V genes cover under half, and the rest lacks a known reason. In this sample the table shows 44,000 or so clones, over 80% of which occur a single time. The ten largest clonotypes hold roughly 7.3% of the sample. The material sequenced was CD4+ or CD8+ T cells sorted from blood, taken in a trial of the OX40 agonist ivuxolimab. The receptors originated from an adult with an advanced solid tumor such as melanoma, head and neck, liver or kidney cancer.

The rearrangement uses TRBV6-1 and TRBJ2-7; no firm D call. Trimming pared 1 base from V and 2 bases from J, leaving 9 bases between. Germline CDR1 reads MNHNS; CDR2 reads SASEGT. CDR3 size: 14 residues. CDR3 protein: CASSEDYSPYEQYF. The CDR3 DNA reads as TGTGCCAGCAGTGAAGACTACTCTCCCTACGAGCAGTACTTC.

Written as DNA, the CDR3 is TGCGCCAGCAGTTTCGGACTAGCGGGAGGGGATGAGCAGTTCTTC. Amino acids: CASSFGLAGGDEQFF. The chain has TRBV5-1 and TRBJ2-1; TRBD2 aligns across 15 bases. V gave up 5 bases and J gave up 8 bases; unmatched junction bases: 5. CDR1 is SGHRS and CDR2 is YFSETQ in the germline V gene. The CDR3 loop spans 15 amino acids.

The rearrangement uses TRBV7-9 and TRBJ1-5; D uncertain. Germline CDR1 reads SEHNR; CDR2 reads FQNEAQ (reference sequence). This CDR3 contains 14 residues. Trimming left V 3 bases short and J 0 bases short, with 6 bases between. DNA for the CDR3: TGTGCCAGCAGCTTTCTGAATAGCAATCAGCCCCAGCATTTT. Its translation: CASSFLNSNQPQHF.

The V call is TRBV5-4, the J call TRBJ1-6; a possible D gene is TRBD1 (5 bases). The germline V gene has CDR1 SGHNT and CDR2 YYREEE (reference sequence). The CDR3 spans 15 residues. Trimming took 5 bases from V and 6 from J, leaving 15 bases between them. CDR3 bases: TGTGCCAGCAGACCTCCTCAGGGCGGTAATTCACCCCTCCACTTT. Protein sequence: CASRPPQGGNSPLHF.

V usage is TRBV29-1 and J usage is TRBJ2-5, with D possibly being TRBD2 (6 bases). CDR3 size: 14 residues. Germline V gene sequence: CDR1 SQVTM, CDR2 ANQGSEA. The germline V and J ends were trimmed by 2 bases and 7 bases, with 17 bases remaining between them. CDR3: CSVETGRGLRTQYF. The CDR3 region has the DNA TGCAGCGTTGAAACCGGACGGGGGTTGAGGACCCAGTACTTC.

The CDR3 nucleotides read TGCGCCAGCAGCCAAGGTAGGACTGAAGCTTTCTTT. This translates into CASSQGRTEAFF. This chain links TRBV4-3 with TRBJ1-1; no reliable D call. Trimming pared 1 base from V and 5 bases from J, leaving 5 bases between. Germline V gene data show CDR1 as LGHNA and CDR2 as YSLEER. This CDR3 contains 12 residues.

Here the CDR3 reads CASSLADQPLADTQYF. In DNA, the CDR3 is TGTGCCAGCAGCTTGGCGGACCAACCCTTGGCAGATACGCAGTATTTT. The chain has TRBV5-8 and TRBJ2-3; D gene uncertain. Trimming removed 0 bases from V and 4 bases from J, with 15 bases in between. The CDR3 consists of 16 residues. Germline CDR1 and CDR2: SGHTS and YDEGEE.

This sequence joins TRBV12-5 and TRBJ2-1; maybe TRBD2 (5 bases). V lost 6 bases and J 0 bases, leaving 9 bases between the germline ends. The CDR3 consists of 14 residues. Germline V gene lookup returns CDR1 LGHNT and CDR2 FRNRAP. CDR3 in DNA: TGTGCTAGTGGCCGAAGCGGCTCCTACAATGAGCAGTTCTTC. Protein: CASGRSGSYNEQFF. The whole variable domain, filled in from reference TRBV12-5 and TRBJ2-1, reads DARVTQTPRHKVTEMGQEVTMRCQPILGHNTVFWYRQTMMQGLELLAYFRNRAPLDDSGMPKDRFSAEMPDATLATLKIQPSEPRDSAVYFCASGRSGSYNEQFFGPGTRLTVL.

This clone was observed a handful of times. This chain joins TRBV5-1 and TRBJ1-4; no clear D gene. Germline CDR1 reads SGHRS; CDR2 reads YFSETQ. Trimming left V 4 bases short and J 0 bases short, with 19 bases between. The CDR3 is made up of 18 amino acids. The CDR3 DNA sequence: TGCGCCAGCAGCCCGAGCTCCTGGAATTGGGCAACTAATGAAAAACTGTTTTTT. Its translation: CASSPSSWNWATNEKLFF.

This rearrangement joins TRBV7-2 to TRBJ2-3; 16 bases fit TRBD2. This CDR3 region has 17 residues. CDR1 and CDR2 (germline): SGHTA, FQGNSA. V shed 5 bases and J 4 bases; nucleotides not matched to a gene: 6. The CDR3 DNA follows: TGTGCCAGCAGCCCTTGGGGACTAGCGGGAGGGGCAGATACGCAGTATTTT. Translated: CASSPWGLAGGADTQYF.

V gene TRBV6-6 combines with J gene TRBJ1-3, with 7 bases identical to TRBD1. This CDR3 spans 14 amino acids. The junction had 4 bases not matched to a gene; V was cut back by 6 bases and J by 2 bases. The germline V gene has CDR1 MNHNY and CDR2 SVGAGI (reference sequence). CDR3 sequence (DNA): TGTGCCAGCAGCCCCGGACAGGCTGGAAACACCATATATTTT. This encodes CASSPGQAGNTIYF.

The chain uses TRBV12-5 and TRBJ2-3; a possible D gene is TRBD1 (6 bases). Germline lookup yields CDR1 LGHNT and CDR2 FRNRAP. The V gene lost 7 bases and the J gene lost 3 bases, with 17 bases spanning the gap. The CDR3 has 15 amino acids. The DNA for the CDR3 is TGTGCTAGTGCGAACCCAGGGGCCCCAACAGATACGCAGTATTTT. Protein sequence: CASANPGAPTDTQYF.

The V call is TRBV29-1, the J call TRBJ1-5, with D perhaps matching TRBD1 (6 bases). V dropped 2 bases and J dropped 5 bases, with 10 bases sitting between them. The CDR3 contains 13 residues. The germline V gene encodes CDR1 SQVTM and CDR2 ANQGSEA. Written as DNA, the CDR3 is TGCAGCGTTGAAATTTCAGGGGATCAGCCCCAGCATTTT. As protein: CSVEISGDQPQHF.

This clone was picked up a small number of times. The V gene is TRBV5-4, the J gene TRBJ2-7; 10 bases are shared with TRBD2. CDR3 length: 14 amino acids. Germline CDR1 SGHNT, CDR2 YYREEE (reference sequence). The V and J ends lost 3 bases and 6 bases, in that order; junction bases with no gene match: 6. The CDR3 coding sequence is TGTGCCAGCAGCTCGCCGGGACTAGCGCTCGAGCAGTACTTC. As protein: CASSSPGLALEQYF.

This chain uses TRBV5-1 with TRBJ1-2, with D unresolved. The CDR3 is 13 amino acids. The germline V gene encodes CDR1 SGHRS and CDR2 YFSETQ. V was clipped by 3 bases and J by 8 bases, with 14 bases between them. The CDR3 loop is CASSSLTRKGYTF. The CDR3 bases are TGCGCCAGCAGCTCACTCACCCGGAAGGGCTACACCTTC.

DNA for the CDR3: TGTGCCAGCAGCTTCGGGACTAGCGGCACAGATACGCAGTATTTT. Residues: CASSFGTSGTDTQYF. This chain links TRBV7-9 with TRBJ2-3, with 10 bases lining up with TRBD2. In germline, CDR1 is SEHNR, CDR2 FQNEAQ (reference sequence). The CDR3 extends over 15 amino acids. The V gene end was trimmed by 3 bases and the J gene end by 1 base; junction bases not matched to a gene: 1.

The V gene is TRBV7-9, the J gene TRBJ2-1, with D tentatively TRBD2 (7 bases). The CDR3 covers 12 residues. Germline CDR1 reads SEHNR; CDR2 reads FQNEAQ (reference sequence). The V end lost 6 bases, the J end lost 9 bases, and 12 bases lay between the germline ends. Here the CDR3 reads CASSYREGEQFF. The DNA for the CDR3 is TGTGCCAGCAGTTACAGGGAGGGTGAGCAGTTCTTC.

This clone was seen more than once but under ten times. The chain links TRBV28 to TRBJ1-1; tentative D call: TRBD1 (5 bases). This CDR3 is built from 14 residues. Trimming shortened V by 3 bases and J by 10 bases, and 18 bases separated the two germline ends. In germline, CDR1 is MDHEN, CDR2 SYDVKM. The CDR3 is CASSLGRAAGRAFF. In DNA, the CDR3 is TGTGCCAGCAGTTTGGGCAGGGCAGCCGGAAGAGCTTTCTTT. The full variable domain, its missing parts supplied by reference TRBV28 and TRBJ1-1, is DVKVTQSSRYLVKRTGEKVFLECVQDMDHENMFWYRQDPGLGLRLIYFSYDVKMKEKGDIPEGYSVSREKKERFSLILESASTNQTSMYLCASSLGRAAGRAFFGQGTRLTVV.

The chain employs TRBV5-1 and TRBJ2-1; D might be TRBD1 (6 bases). V was cut by 4 bases and J by 7 bases, with 15 bases left in between. The germline V gene encodes CDR1 SGHRS and CDR2 YFSETQ. The CDR3 is made up of 14 amino acids. The CDR3 nucleotides are TGCGCCAGCAGCCCTTCATCTGGGACAAATGAGCAGTTCTTC. Translating gives CASSPSSGTNEQFF.

The chain employs TRBV2 and TRBJ2-1, with no clear D. Germline CDR1 and CDR2: SNHLY and FYNNEI. This CDR3 is 11 amino acids long. With 8 bases removed from V and 12 bases from J, the gap between germline ends came to 14 bases. The CDR3 DNA sequence: TGTGCCAGCGGTCAATTAATATCGCAGTTCTTC. Protein sequence: CASGQLISQFF.

This clone showed up just a few times. CDR3 in DNA: TGTGCCACCTCCTGGAGCCAAGAGACCCAGTACTTC. Translation: CATSWSQETQYF. The chain uses TRBV6-5 and TRBJ2-5; D gene uncertain. Between the trimmed V and J ends, which lost 10 bases and 1 base, there was a span of 10 bases. CDR3 length: 12 residues. Germline CDR1 reads MNHEY; CDR2 reads SVGAGI.

The chain uses TRBV4-3 and TRBJ2-3, with 11 bases matching TRBD1. Trimming cost V 0 bases and J 7 bases; bases outside gene matches: 9. The CDR3 consists of 17 residues. Germline CDR1 LGHNA, CDR2 YSLEER. CDR3 sequence (DNA): TGCGCCAGCAGCCAAGATTTCAGGACAGGGGGCGACCATACGCAGTATTTT. This translates into CASSQDFRTGGDHTQYF.

This chain connects TRBV19 to TRBJ2-2, with TRBD2 matching over 9 bases. V gave up 5 bases and J gave up 7 bases; unmatched junction bases: 8. The CDR3 contains 15 residues. CDR1 LNHDA and CDR2 SQIVND come from the germline V gene (reference sequence). Written as DNA, the CDR3 is TGTGCCAGTAGTCAGGTAGCGGGAGCCAACGGGGAGCTGTTTTTT. Translation: CASSQVAGANGELFF. Full variable domain (outside the CDR3, taken from reference TRBV19 and TRBJ2-2): DGGITQSPKYLFRKEGQNVTLSCEQNLNHDAMYWYRQDPGQGLRLIYYSQIVNDFQKGDIAEGYSVSREKKESFPLTVTSAQKNPTAFYLCASSQVAGANGELFFGEGSRLTVL.

The V and J genes are TRBV1 and TRBJ2-1; TRBD2 is the table's D call and was not checked against the DNA. TRBV1 represents a pseudogene. This CDR3 comprises 15 residues. DNA of the CDR3: TGCACCAGCAGCCAAGGGACTAGCGAAGGGCATGAGCAGTTCTTC. Its protein is CTSSQGTSEGHEQFF.

The chain carries TRBV20-1 and TRBJ1-1; the D is unclear. V was shortened by 4 bases and J by 7 bases, with 7 bases between the two germline ends. CDR3 length equals 10 residues. In germline, CDR1 is DFQATT, CDR2 SNEGSKA (reference sequence). CDR3 loop: CSATEFEAFF. CDR3 DNA sequence: TGCAGTGCTACGGAGTTTGAAGCTTTCTTT.